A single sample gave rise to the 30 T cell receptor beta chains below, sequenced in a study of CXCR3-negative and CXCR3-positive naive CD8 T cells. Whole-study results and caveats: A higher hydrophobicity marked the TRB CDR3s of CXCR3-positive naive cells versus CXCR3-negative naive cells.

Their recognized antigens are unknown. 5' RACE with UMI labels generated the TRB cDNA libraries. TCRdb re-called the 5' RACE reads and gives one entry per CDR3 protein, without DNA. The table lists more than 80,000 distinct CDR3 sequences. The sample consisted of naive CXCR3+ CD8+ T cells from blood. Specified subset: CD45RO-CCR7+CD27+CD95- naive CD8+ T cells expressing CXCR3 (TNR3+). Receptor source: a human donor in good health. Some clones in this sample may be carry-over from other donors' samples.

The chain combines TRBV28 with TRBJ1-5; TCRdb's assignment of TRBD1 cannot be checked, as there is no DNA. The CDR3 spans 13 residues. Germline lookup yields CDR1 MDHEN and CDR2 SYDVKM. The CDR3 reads CASRVWGDQPQHF.

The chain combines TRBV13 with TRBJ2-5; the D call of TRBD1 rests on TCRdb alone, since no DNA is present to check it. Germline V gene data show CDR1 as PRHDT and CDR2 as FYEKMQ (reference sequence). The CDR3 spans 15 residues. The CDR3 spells CASSMTGGYEETQYF.

This CDR3 reads CASSLLGFNEKLFF. The chain joins TRBV5-1 to TRBJ1-4. CDR1 and CDR2 (germline): SGHRS, YFSETQ. This CDR3 has 14 amino acids.

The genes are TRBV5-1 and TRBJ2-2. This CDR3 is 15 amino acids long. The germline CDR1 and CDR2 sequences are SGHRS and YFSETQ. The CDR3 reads CASSLDWENTGELFF.

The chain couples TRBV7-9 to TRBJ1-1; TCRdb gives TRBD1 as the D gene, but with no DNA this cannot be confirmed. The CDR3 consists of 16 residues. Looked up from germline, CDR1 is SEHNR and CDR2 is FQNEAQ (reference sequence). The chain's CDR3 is CASSPETGGDDTEAFF.

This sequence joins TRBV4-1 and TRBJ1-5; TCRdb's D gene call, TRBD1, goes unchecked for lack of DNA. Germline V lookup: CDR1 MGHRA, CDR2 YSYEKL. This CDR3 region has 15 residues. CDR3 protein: CASSHPGTDNQPQHF.

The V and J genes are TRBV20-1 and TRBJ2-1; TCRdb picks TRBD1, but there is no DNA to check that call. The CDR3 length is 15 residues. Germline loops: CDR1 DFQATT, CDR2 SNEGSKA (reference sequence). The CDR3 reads CSARGPGQGYNEQFF.

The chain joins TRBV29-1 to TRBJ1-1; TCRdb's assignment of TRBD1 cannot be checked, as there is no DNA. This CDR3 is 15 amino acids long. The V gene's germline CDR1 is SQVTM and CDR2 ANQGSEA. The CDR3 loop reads CSVVGTGGSNTEAFF.

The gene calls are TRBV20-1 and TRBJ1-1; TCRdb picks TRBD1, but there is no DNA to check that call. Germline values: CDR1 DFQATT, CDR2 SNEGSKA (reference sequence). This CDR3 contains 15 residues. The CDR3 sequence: CSAIPYRGLETEAFF.

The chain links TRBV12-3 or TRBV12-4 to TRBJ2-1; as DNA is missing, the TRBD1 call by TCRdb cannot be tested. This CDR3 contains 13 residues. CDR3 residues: CASTLGLYNEQFF.

This CDR3 is CASSSNPGLGGPTGELFF. This chain uses TRBV5-6 with TRBJ2-2; TCRdb outputs TRBD1, but without DNA this stays unchecked. Germline V gene data show CDR1 as SGHDT and CDR2 as YYEEEE. The CDR3 is 18 amino acids. The variable domain in full, completed from reference TRBV5-6 and TRBJ2-2, reads DAGVTQSPTHLIKTRGQQVTLRCSPKSGHDTVSWYQQALGQGPQFIFQYYEEEERQRGNFPDRFSGHQFPNYSSELNVNALLLGDSALYLCASSSNPGLGGPTGELFFGEGSRLTVL.

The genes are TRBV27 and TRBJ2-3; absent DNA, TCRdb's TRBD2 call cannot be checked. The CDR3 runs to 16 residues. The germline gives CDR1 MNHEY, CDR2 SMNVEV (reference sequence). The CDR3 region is CASSLILAGDTDTQYF.

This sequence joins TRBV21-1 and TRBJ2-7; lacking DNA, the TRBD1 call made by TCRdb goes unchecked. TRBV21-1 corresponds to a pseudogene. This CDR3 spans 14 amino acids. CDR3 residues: CASSFRTATYEQYF.

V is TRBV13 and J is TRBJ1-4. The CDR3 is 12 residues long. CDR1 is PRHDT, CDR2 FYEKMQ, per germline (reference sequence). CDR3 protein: CASSLTNEKLFF.

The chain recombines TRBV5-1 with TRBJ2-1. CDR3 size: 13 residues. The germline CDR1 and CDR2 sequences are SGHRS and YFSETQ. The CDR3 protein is CASSLGTLNEQFF.

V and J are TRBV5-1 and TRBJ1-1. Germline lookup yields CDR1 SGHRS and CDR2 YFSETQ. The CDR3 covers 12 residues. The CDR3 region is CASSQGHTEAFF.

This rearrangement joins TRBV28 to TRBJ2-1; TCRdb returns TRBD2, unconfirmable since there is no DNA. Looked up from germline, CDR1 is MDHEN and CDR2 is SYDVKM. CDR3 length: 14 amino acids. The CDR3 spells CATSSGELYNEQFF.

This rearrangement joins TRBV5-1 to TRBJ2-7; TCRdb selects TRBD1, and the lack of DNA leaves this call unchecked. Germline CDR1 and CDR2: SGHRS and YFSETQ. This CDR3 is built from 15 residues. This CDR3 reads CASSLVGATIHEQYF.

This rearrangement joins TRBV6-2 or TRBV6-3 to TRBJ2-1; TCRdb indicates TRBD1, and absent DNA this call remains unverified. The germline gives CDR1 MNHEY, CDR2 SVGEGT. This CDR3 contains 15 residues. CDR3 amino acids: CASSRDGASYNEQFF.

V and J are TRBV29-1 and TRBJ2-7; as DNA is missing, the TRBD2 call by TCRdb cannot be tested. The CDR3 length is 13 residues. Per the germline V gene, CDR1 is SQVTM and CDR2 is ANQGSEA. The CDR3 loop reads CSVRQGPVEEQYF.

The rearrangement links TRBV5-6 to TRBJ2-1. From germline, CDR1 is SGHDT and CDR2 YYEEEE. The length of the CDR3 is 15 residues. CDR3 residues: CASSLTDISYNEQFF.

CDR3 sequence: CASSQDGGGTGEQYF. The rearrangement joins TRBV4-1 to TRBJ2-7; TCRdb calls TRBD1, which cannot be checked without DNA. CDR1 is MGHRA and CDR2 is YSYEKL in the germline V gene. This CDR3 region has 15 residues.

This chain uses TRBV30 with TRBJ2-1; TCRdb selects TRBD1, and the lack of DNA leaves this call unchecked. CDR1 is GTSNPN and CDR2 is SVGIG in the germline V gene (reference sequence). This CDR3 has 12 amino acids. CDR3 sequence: CAWNPTGVGQFF.

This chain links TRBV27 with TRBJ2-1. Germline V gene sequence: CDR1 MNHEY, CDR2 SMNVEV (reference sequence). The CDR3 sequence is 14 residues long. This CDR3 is CASSPGELNNEQLF.

CDR3 amino acids: CAISEQRTMLYGYTF. The chain uses TRBV10-3 and TRBJ1-2. Germline CDR1 is ENHRY and CDR2 is SYGVKD. This CDR3 region has 15 residues.

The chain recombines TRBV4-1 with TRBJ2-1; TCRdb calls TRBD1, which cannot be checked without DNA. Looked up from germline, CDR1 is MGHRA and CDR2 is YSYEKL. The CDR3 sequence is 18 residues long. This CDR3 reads CASSHTPGGGGFYNEQFF.

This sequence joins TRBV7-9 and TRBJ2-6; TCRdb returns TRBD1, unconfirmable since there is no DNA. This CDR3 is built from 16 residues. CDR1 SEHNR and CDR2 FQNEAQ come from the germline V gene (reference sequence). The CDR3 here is CASSRTTGTGANVLTF.

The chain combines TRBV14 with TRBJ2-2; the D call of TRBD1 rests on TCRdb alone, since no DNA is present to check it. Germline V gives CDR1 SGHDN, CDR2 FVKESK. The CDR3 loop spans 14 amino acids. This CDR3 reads CASSFSGGTGELFF.

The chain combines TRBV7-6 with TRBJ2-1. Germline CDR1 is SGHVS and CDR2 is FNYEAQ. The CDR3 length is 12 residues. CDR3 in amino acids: CASSSLSNEQFF.

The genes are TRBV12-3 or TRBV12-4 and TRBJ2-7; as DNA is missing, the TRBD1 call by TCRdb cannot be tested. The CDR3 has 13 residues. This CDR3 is CASTPRGAGEQYF.